A selection of T cell receptor beta chains follows, all from one sample in a study of shared clonotypes between healthy human individuals. TCRdb's copy holds only in-frame clones and misses some; the assay was immunoSEQ multiplex PCR. The sample consists of 90,000 to 150,000 clones, around 68% of them appearing once. The sequenced material came from memory CD8+ T cells sorted from blood. The source of these receptors is a woman aged 30 to 39 in good health. CDR3s include the opening cysteine and the closing phenylalanine or tryptophan. Each record gives: V gene, J gene, D gene, clone size, CDR3 protein, CDR3 DNA. D genes are given only for firm matches. Some rows have no size entry. The others give once, few or many, or a class for an expanded clone.

TRBV14	TRBJ2-1	.	.	CASSQTGRYNEQFF	TGTGCCAGCAGCCAAACCGGACGGTACAATGAGCAGTTCTTC
TRBV25-1	TRBJ2-3	.	many	CASSEFGEAELNTDTQYF	TGTGCCAGCAGTGAATTTGGGGAGGCAGAGCTAAACACAGATACGCAGTATTTT
TRBV6-4	TRBJ2-1	TRBD1	.	CASSDSYRGQYNEQFF	TGTGCCAGCAGTGACTCTTACAGGGGGCAATACAATGAGCAGTTCTTC
TRBV5-4	TRBJ2-7	.	.	CASSLVNEQYF	TGTGCCAGCAGCTTGGTAAACGAGCAGTACTTC
TRBV7-3	TRBJ1-2	.	few	CASSLAAGPYGYTF	TGTGCCAGCAGCTTAGCGGCAGGTCCGTATGGCTACACCTTC
TRBV4-2	TRBJ2-7	TRBD2	.	CASSQVIGTSGYEQYF	TGTGCCAGCAGCCAAGTTATTGGGACTAGCGGCTACGAGCAGTACTTC
TRBV27	TRBJ1-1	.	medium-sized	CASSQGINTEAFF	TGTGCCAGCTCCCAGGGGATAAACACTGAAGCTTTCTTT
TRBV25-1	TRBJ2-7	.	many	CASSEEGDDSYEQYF	TGTGCCAGCAGTGAAGAGGGTGACGACTCCTACGAGCAGTACTTC
TRBV30	TRBJ2-2	.	.	CAWSDPGRTFNTGELFF	TGTGCCTGGAGTGACCCAGGACGGACTTTCAACACCGGGGAGCTGTTTTTT
TRBV25-1	TRBJ2-7	.	few	CASSGVNNYEQYF	TGTGCCAGCAGTGGTGTGAACAACTACGAGCAGTACTTC
TRBV2	TRBJ2-1	.	many	CASKGSHEQFF	TGTGCCAGCAAGGGGTCCCATGAGCAGTTCTTC
TRBV28	TRBJ2-1	TRBD2	.	CASKLAGGDNEQFF	TGTGCCAGCAAGCTAGCGGGAGGCGACAATGAGCAGTTCTTC
TRBV25-1	TRBJ2-7	TRBD2	.	CASSLTSLAGGTYEQYF	TGTGCCAGCAGTTTAACCTCACTAGCGGGAGGAACTTACGAGCAGTACTTC
TRBV6-5	TRBJ2-3	TRBD1	.	CASRGTGTDTQYF	TGTGCCAGCAGAGGGACAGGCACAGATACGCAGTATTTT
TRBV5-4	TRBJ1-2	.	.	CASSLGTSNYGYTF	TGTGCCAGCAGCTTGGGGACATCTAACTATGGCTACACCTTC
TRBV28	TRBJ1-1	.	.	CASSFSIYMNTEAFF	TGTGCCAGCAGTTTTTCGATATACATGAACACTGAAGCTTTCTTT
TRBV6-1	TRBJ2-7	TRBD1	.	CASSPGQGGSHEQYF	TGTGCCAGCAGCCCCGGACAGGGCGGTTCCCACGAGCAGTACTTC
TRBV14	TRBJ2-7	.	.	CASSQEQRPHSYEQYF	TGTGCCAGCAGCCAAGAACAGCGACCGCACTCCTACGAGCAGTACTTC
TRBV25-1	TRBJ2-1	TRBD2	.	CASSETGLAGGYGEQFF	TGTGCCAGCAGTGAAACCGGCCTAGCGGGAGGTTATGGTGAGCAGTTCTTC
TRBV21-1	TRBJ2-7	.	.	CASSRGGLAAPTPYEQYF	TGTGCCAGCAGCAGGGGGGGACTAGCGGCCCCGACCCCCTACGAGCAGTACTTC
TRBV28	TRBJ2-5	.	once	CASRDPLGETQYF	TGTGCCAGCAGAGATCCCCTAGGGGAGACCCAGTACTTC
TRBV10-1	TRBJ2-2	.	few	CASSDPHGELFF	TGCGCCAGCAGTGACCCCCACGGGGAGCTGTTTTTT
TRBV6-1	TRBJ1-3	.	.	CASGTGTTGNTIYF	TGTGCCAGCGGCACCGGGACAACTGGAAACACCATATATTTT
TRBV6-4	TRBJ2-5	TRBD2	.	CASSETSGTQETQYF	TGTGCCAGCAGTGAGACTAGCGGAACCCAAGAGACCCAGTACTTC
TRBV5-4	TRBJ2-3	TRBD2	.	CASSLWREVGADTQYF	TGTGCCAGCAGCTTGTGGCGGGAGGTTGGTGCAGATACGCAGTATTTT
TRBV6-6	TRBJ1-5	.	.	CASSFAQGGNQPQHF	TGTGCCAGCAGTTTCGCCCAGGGAGGCAATCAGCCCCAGCATTTT
TRBV27	TRBJ2-5	.	.	CACGVAYQETQYF	TGTGCCTGTGGTGTAGCGTACCAAGAGACCCAGTACTTC
TRBV7-9	TRBJ2-2	.	few	CARQDFTGELFF	TGTGCCAGACAAGACTTTACCGGGGAGCTGTTTTTT
TRBV7-2	TRBJ1-2	.	once	CASSPGRIANYGYTF	TGTGCCAGCAGCCCTGGACGGATTGCTAACTATGGCTACACCTTC
TRBV6-1	TRBJ1-6	TRBD1	.	CASSPGTDPSPLHF	TGTGCCAGCAGCCCCGGGACAGATCCTTCACCCCTCCACTTT
TRBV7-2	TRBJ2-7	.	.	CASSKDIPSSYEQYF	TGTGCCAGCAGCAAAGACATTCCCAGCTCCTACGAGCAGTACTTC
TRBV27	TRBJ1-2	.	.	CASRSTSNYGYTF	TGTGCCAGCAGAAGCACTTCTAACTATGGCTACACCTTC
TRBV13	TRBJ1-1	.	.	CASSTHSEAFF	TGTGCCAGCAGCACCCACAGTGAAGCTTTCTTT
TRBV7-9	TRBJ1-5	.	.	CASSPDSLGPRGNQPQHF	TGTGCCAGCAGCCCCGACTCCCTTGGACCTAGGGGCAATCAGCCCCAGCATTTT
TRBV15	TRBJ2-6	.	once	CATSRGWGRISGANVLTF	TGTGCCACCAGCAGAGGTTGGGGGCGGATCTCTGGGGCCAACGTCCTGACTTTC
TRBV6-4	TRBJ2-1	.	few	CASSDSSRSSADEQFF	TGTGCCAGCAGTGACTCGTCCCGCAGTAGTGCGGATGAGCAGTTCTTC
TRBV2	TRBJ2-1	.	.	CASTLRVTYNEQFF	TGTGCCAGCACCCTTCGGGTAACCTACAATGAGCAGTTCTTC
TRBV7-9	TRBJ2-6	.	many	CASSQNSHGESGANVLTF	TGTGCCAGCAGCCAAAACAGTCACGGGGAATCTGGGGCCAACGTCCTGACTTTC
TRBV5-4	TRBJ2-3	TRBD1	.	CASSSDRGKTLRTDTQYF	TGTGCCAGCAGCTCGGACAGGGGGAAAACTCTTCGCACAGATACGCAGTATTTT
TRBV27	TRBJ2-5	TRBD2	.	CASSLMAGDQETQYF	TGTGCCAGCAGTTTAATGGCGGGGGACCAAGAGACCCAGTACTTC
TRBV4-2	TRBJ2-6	.	once	CASSNLYKVQSRANVLTF	TGTGCCAGCAGCAATTTGTACAAAGTACAAAGTCGGGCCAACGTCCTGACTTTC
TRBV19	TRBJ1-1	.	few	CASSIVGHVEAFF	TGTGCCAGTAGTATAGTGGGACACGTTGAAGCTTTCTTT
TRBV27	TRBJ1-5	.	.	CASSPSYYESHRDQPQHF	TGTGCCAGCAGTCCATCGTACTACGAATCACACAGGGATCAGCCCCAGCATTTT
TRBV29-1	TRBJ2-7	.	.	CSVGEGTLHEQYF	TGCAGCGTTGGTGAAGGGACTTTACACGAGCAGTACTTC
TRBV25-1	TRBJ2-3	TRBD2	.	CASSEWSLSGGTDTQYF	TGTGCCAGCAGTGAATGGTCCCTAAGCGGGGGCACAGATACGCAGTATTTT
TRBV28	TRBJ2-7	TRBD1	.	CASSYSGTAGYEQYF	TGTGCCAGCAGCTACTCCGGGACAGCCGGCTACGAGCAGTACTTC
TRBV5-6	TRBJ2-2	TRBD1	.	CASSVRDSPNTGELFF	TGTGCCAGCAGCGTCCGGGACAGCCCGAACACCGGGGAGCTGTTTTTT
TRBV5-6	TRBJ2-1	TRBD2	.	CASSFEGGFYNEQFF	TGTGCCAGCAGCTTCGAGGGAGGGTTCTACAATGAGCAGTTCTTC
TRBV28	TRBJ2-1	.	.	CASSLRLNEQFF	TGTGCCAGCAGCCTAAGACTAAATGAGCAGTTCTTC
TRBV29-1	TRBJ2-1	.	.	CSHGTNNEQFF	TGCAGCCACGGGACGAACAATGAGCAGTTCTTC
TRBV2	TRBJ1-2	.	.	CASTKARRFGYTF	TGTGCCAGCACCAAGGCCCGCCGTTTTGGCTACACCTTC
TRBV10-3	TRBJ2-3	TRBD2	.	CAARLAGENVLYF	TGTGCCGCCCGACTAGCGGGTGAGAATGTATTGTATTTT
TRBV6-6	TRBJ2-7	TRBD1	.	CASSYGDRVAEQYF	TGTGCCAGCAGTTACGGCGACAGGGTGGCCGAGCAGTACTTC
TRBV5-4	TRBJ2-7	.	.	CASSSLSEQYF	TGTGCCAGCAGCTCCCTCTCCGAGCAGTACTTC
TRBV5-8	TRBJ1-2	.	.	CASSLGEGFGGYTF	TGTGCCAGCAGCTTAGGTGAGGGTTTTGGAGGCTACACCTTC
TRBV25-1	TRBJ2-3	.	many	CAVSLSGSTDTQYF	TGTGCCGTCAGCCTCAGCGGTAGCACAGATACGCAGTATTTT
TRBV9	TRBJ2-1	.	once	CASSPENGYYDEQFF	TGTGCCAGCAGCCCAGAAAATGGGTATTACGATGAGCAGTTCTTC
TRBV15	TRBJ2-5	TRBD1	.	CATSRNRDRVETQYF	TGTGCCACCAGCAGGAACAGGGACAGGGTGGAGACCCAGTACTTC